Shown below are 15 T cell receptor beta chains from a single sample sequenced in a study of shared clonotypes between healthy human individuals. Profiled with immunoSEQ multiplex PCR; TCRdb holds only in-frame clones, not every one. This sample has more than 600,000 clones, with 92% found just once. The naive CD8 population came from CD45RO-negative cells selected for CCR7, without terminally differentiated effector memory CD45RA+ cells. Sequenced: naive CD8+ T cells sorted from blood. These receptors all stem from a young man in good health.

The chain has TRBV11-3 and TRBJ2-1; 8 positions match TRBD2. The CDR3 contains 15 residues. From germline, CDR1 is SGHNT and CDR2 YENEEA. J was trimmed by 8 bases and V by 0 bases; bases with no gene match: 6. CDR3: CASSLDPGTRDEQFF. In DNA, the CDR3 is TGTGCCAGCAGCTTAGATCCTGGGACTAGGGATGAGCAGTTCTTC.

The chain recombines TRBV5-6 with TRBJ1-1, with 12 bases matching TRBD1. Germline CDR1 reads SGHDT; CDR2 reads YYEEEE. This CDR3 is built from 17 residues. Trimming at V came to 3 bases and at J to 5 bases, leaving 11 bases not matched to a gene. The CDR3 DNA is TGTGCCAGCAGCTGGGCCGGGACAGGGGGCGCCGGGACTGAAGCTTTCTTT. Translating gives CASSWAGTGGAGTEAFF.

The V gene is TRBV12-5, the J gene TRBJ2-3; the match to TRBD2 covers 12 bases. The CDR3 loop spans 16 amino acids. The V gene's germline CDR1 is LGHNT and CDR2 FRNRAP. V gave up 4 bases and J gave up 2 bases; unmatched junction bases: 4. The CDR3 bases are TGTGCTAGTGGTTGGGGACTAGCGGGCAACACAGATACGCAGTATTTT. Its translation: CASGWGLAGNTDTQYF.

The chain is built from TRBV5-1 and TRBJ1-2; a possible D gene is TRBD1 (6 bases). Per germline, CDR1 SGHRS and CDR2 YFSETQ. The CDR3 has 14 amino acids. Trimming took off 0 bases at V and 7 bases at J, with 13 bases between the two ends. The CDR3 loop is CASSLGRGDPGYTF. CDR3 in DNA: TGCGCCAGCAGCTTGGGCAGGGGAGACCCTGGCTACACCTTC.

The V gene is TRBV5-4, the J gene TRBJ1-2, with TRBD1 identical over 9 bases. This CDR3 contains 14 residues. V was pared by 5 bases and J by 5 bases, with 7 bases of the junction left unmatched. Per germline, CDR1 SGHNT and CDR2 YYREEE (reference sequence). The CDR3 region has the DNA TGTGCCAGCAGTCTTACAGGGGGCCGGTATGGCTACACCTTC. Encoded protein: CASSLTGGRYGYTF.

CDR3 protein: CASSQDEGAWTEAFF. As DNA, the CDR3 is TGTGCCAGCAGCCAAGACGAGGGGGCTTGGACTGAAGCTTTCTTT. The rearrangement joins TRBV14 to TRBJ1-1, with 7 bases aligning to TRBD1. Germline V gene sequence: CDR1 SGHDN, CDR2 FVKESK. The CDR3 is made up of 15 amino acids. V was pared by 0 bases and J by 5 bases, with 6 bases of the junction left unmatched.

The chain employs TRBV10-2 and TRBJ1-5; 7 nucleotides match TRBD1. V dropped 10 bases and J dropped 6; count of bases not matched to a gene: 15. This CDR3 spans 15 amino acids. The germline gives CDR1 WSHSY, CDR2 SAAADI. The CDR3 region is CATQGGLSALQPQHF. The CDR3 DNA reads TGCGCCACCCAAGGGGGCCTCTCAGCTCTTCAGCCCCAGCATTTT.

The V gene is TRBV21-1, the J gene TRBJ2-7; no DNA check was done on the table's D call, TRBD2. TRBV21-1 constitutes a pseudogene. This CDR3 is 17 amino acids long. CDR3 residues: CASSKVGRGLAGDEQYF. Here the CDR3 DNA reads TGTGCCAGCAGCAAAGTGGGACGGGGACTAGCGGGCGACGAGCAGTACTTC.

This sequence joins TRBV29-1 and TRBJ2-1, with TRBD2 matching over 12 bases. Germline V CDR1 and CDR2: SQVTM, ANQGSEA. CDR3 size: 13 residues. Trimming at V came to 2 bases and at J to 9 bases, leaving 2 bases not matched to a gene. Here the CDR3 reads CSVETSGRLEQFF. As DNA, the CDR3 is TGCAGCGTTGAAACTAGCGGGAGGCTTGAGCAGTTCTTC.

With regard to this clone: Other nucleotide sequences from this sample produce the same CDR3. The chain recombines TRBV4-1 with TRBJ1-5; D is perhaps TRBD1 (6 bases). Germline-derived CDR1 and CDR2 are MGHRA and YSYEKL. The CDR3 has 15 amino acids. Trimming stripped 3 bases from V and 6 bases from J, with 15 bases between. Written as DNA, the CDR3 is TGCGCCAGCAGCCAGGACCAGGGGAGCGTTCAGCCCCAGCATTTT. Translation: CASSQDQGSVQPQHF.

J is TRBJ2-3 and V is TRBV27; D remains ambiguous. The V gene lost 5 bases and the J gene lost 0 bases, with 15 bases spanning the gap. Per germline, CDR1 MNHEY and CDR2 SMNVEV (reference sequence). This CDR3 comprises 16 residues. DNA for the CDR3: TGTGCCAGCAGTCTAGTAGCACCTTATAGCACAGATACGCAGTATTTT. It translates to CASSLVAPYSTDTQYF.

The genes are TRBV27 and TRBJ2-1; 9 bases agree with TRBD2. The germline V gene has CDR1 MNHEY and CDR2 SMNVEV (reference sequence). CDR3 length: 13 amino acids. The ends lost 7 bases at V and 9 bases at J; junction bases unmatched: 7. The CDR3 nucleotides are TGTGCCAGCAAGGCGGGAGGGCGGGTTGAGCAGTTCTTC. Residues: CASKAGGRVEQFF.

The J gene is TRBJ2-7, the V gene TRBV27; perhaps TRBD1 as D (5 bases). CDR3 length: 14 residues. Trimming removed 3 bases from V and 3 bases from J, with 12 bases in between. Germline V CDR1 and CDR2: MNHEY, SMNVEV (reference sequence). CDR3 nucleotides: TGTGCCAGCAGTTTTGGGTCAGGGTACTACGAGCAGTACTTC. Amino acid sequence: CASSFGSGYYEQYF.

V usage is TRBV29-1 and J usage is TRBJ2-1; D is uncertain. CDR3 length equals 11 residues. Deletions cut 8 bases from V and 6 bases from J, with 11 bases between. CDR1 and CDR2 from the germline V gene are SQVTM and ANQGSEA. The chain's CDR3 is CSSRLINEQFF. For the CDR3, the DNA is TGCAGCTCACGCCTAATCAATGAGCAGTTCTTC.

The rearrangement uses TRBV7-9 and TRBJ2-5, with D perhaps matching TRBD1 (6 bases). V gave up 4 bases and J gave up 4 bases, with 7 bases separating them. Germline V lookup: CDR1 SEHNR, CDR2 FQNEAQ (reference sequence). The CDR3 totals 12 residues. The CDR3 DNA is TGTGCCAGCAGCTGGGGGCCAGAGACCCAGTACTTC. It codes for CASSWGPETQYF.